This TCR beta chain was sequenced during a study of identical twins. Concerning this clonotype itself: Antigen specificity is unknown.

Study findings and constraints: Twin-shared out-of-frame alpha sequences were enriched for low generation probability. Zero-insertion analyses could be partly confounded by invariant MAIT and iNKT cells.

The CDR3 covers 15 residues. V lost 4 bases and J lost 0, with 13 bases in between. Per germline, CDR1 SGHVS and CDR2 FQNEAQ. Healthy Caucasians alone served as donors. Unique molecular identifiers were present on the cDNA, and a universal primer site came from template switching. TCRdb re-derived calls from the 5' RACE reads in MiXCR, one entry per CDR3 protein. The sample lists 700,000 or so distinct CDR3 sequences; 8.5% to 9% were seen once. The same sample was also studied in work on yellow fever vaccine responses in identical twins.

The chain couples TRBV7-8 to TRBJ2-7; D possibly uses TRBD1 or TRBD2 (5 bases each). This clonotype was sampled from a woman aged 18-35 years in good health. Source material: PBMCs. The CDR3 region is CASSSRARGSYEQYF. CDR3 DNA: TGTGCCAGCAGCTCTAGGGCGAGGGGCTCCTACGAGCAGTACTTC.